Following are 26 T cell receptor beta chains from one sample sequenced in a study of metastatic and nonmetastatic thyroid tumors (dated by TCRdb to 2018 to 2020). No patient had received any treatment before thyroid surgery. Libraries were made using PCR. TCRdb lists the instrument as Illumina HiSeq 4000. TCRdb reworked the public reads: Q25 trimming with fastp, MiXCR clone assembly, productive beta chains retained. The sample records 5,400 or so clones, approximately 40% of which are singletons. In total, the top ten clones hold roughly a third of the sample. Material: adjacent normal tissue. The receptors stem from a female donor with papillary thyroid cancer or a benign thyroid nodule (not recorded which). Some clones in this sample may be carry-over from other donors' samples.

This clone is large in the sample. The chain recombines TRBV7-2 with TRBJ1-4; 10 bases align to TRBD1. V was clipped by 5 bases and J by 6 bases; unmatched bases: 6. The CDR3 is made up of 15 amino acids. The V gene's germline CDR1 is SGHTA and CDR2 FQGNSA. The CDR3 spells CASSPVGTGDEKLFF. DNA for the CDR3: TGTGCCAGCAGCCCAGTCGGGACAGGGGATGAAAAACTGTTTTTT. The full variable domain, rest sourced from reference TRBV7-2 and TRBJ1-4, is GAGVSQSPSNKVTEKGKDVELRCDPISGHTALYWYRQSLGQGLEFLIYFQGNSAPDKSGLPSDRFSAERTGGSVSTLTIQRTQQEDSAVYLCASSPVGTGDEKLFFGSGTQLSVL.

J is TRBJ2-7 and V is TRBV7-2, with D uncertain. This CDR3 comprises 12 residues. Per the germline V gene, CDR1 is SGHTA and CDR2 is FQGNSA. Between the trimmed V and J ends, which lost 8 bases and 3 bases, there was a span of 11 bases. The chain's CDR3 is CASGDAFYEQYF. The CDR3 nucleotides are TGTGCCAGCGGCGACGCATTCTACGAGCAGTACTTC.

In its sample, this clone was seen a few times. The rearrangement links TRBV24-1 to TRBJ1-1; D possibly corresponds to TRBD1 (5 bases). From germline, CDR1 is KGHDR and CDR2 SFDVKD. The CDR3 runs to 15 residues. With 3 bases removed from V and 1 base from J, the gap between germline ends came to 11 bases. CDR3 nucleotide sequence: TGTGCCACCAGTGATCCCCGGGGGACGAACACTGAAGCTTTCTTT. Protein sequence: CATSDPRGTNTEAFF.

The rearrangement joins TRBV11-1 to TRBJ2-7; tentatively, D is TRBD1 or TRBD2 (7 bases each). The CDR3 extends over 17 amino acids. Germline assignment: CDR1 SGHAT and CDR2 FQDESV (reference sequence). V was clipped by 4 bases and J by 4 bases, with 23 bases between them. CDR3 nucleotides: TGTGCCAGCAGCTCTTACAGGGGTGGCGGGAGAGTGTACGAGCAGTACTTC. Translated: CASSSYRGGGRVYEQYF.

The chain recombines TRBV20-1 with TRBJ1-2; the match to TRBD1 covers 9 bases. V was pared by 1 base and J by 8 bases, with 11 bases of the junction left unmatched. This CDR3 has 15 residues. Germline V gives CDR1 DFQATT, CDR2 SNEGSKA (reference sequence). The CDR3 protein is CSARGGTGPGEGYTF. The CDR3, as DNA: TGCAGTGCTAGAGGAGGGACAGGGCCGGGCGAGGGCTACACCTTC.

The chain combines TRBV20-1 with TRBJ2-7; TRBD2 aligns across 9 bases. Germline V gene sequence: CDR1 DFQATT, CDR2 SNEGSKA (reference sequence). V was clipped by 1 base and J by 0 bases; unmatched bases: 7. The length of the CDR3 is 16 residues. CDR3 sequence reads: CSARGGLAPSSYEQYF. In DNA, the CDR3 is TGCAGTGCTAGAGGTGGACTAGCGCCGAGCTCCTACGAGCAGTACTTC.

Points on this clone: The junction departs from germline at one end; a sequencing error may be responsible. V gene TRBV27 combines with J gene TRBJ2-3; D may be TRBD2 (5 bases). The CDR3 is made up of 15 amino acids. From germline, CDR1 is MNHEY and CDR2 SMNVEV (reference sequence). CDR3 DNA: TGTGCCAGCAGTGGAGGCGTATCTATCACAGATACGCAATATTTT. Translation: CASSGGVSITDTQYF.

The chain combines TRBV5-4 with TRBJ1-1, with TRBD1 matching 7 bases. Per the germline V gene, CDR1 is SGHNT and CDR2 is YYREEE (reference sequence). V lost 4 bases to trimming and J lost 5 bases; unmatched junction nucleotides: 5. CDR3 length equals 13 residues. The chain's CDR3 is CASSNRGGTEAFF. CDR3 in DNA: TGTGCCAGCAGCAACAGGGGAGGAACTGAAGCTTTCTTT. The whole variable domain, remainder taken from reference TRBV5-4 and TRBJ1-1, is ETGVTQSPTHLIKTRGQQVTLRCSSQSGHNTVSWYQQALGQGPQFIFQYYREEENGRGNFPPRFSGLQFPNYSSELNVNALELDDSALYLCASSNRGGTEAFFGQGTRLTVV.

The chain combines TRBV30 with TRBJ1-2; no definite D call. Between the trimmed V and J ends, which lost 4 bases and 3 bases, there was a span of 9 bases. CDR3 length equals 12 residues. Germline loops: CDR1 GTSNPN, CDR2 SVGIG (reference sequence). CDR3 bases: TGTGCCTGGATAGGCAGGTACTATGGCTACACCTTC. The encoded protein is CAWIGRYYGYTF.

The chain combines TRBV12-3 or TRBV12-4 with TRBJ1-3, with D unresolved. V lost 0 bases and J lost 0, with 12 bases in between. The CDR3 contains 17 residues. In nucleotides, the CDR3 is TGTGCCAGCAGTTTAGCGGTTGACGGTTTCTCTGGAAACACCATATATTTT. As protein: CASSLAVDGFSGNTIYF.

This clone rates as medium-sized. This CDR3 reads CASSLGEAETQYF. CDR3 nucleotide sequence: TGTGCCAGCAGCTTAGGGGAGGCAGAGACCCAGTACTTC. The chain carries TRBV7-6 and TRBJ2-5, with a possible D match to TRBD2 (6 bases). Germline V gene sequence: CDR1 SGHVS, CDR2 FNYEAQ. The CDR3 extends over 13 amino acids. Trimming stripped 1 base from V and 4 bases from J, with 7 bases between.

V usage is TRBV9 and J usage is TRBJ2-1; the match to TRBD2 covers 12 bases. The CDR3 loop spans 16 amino acids. The V gene end was trimmed by 4 bases and the J gene end by 7 bases; junction bases not matched to a gene: 9. Germline V CDR1 and CDR2: SGDLS, YYNGEE. CDR3 loop: CASSSRTSGVRNEQFF. CDR3 coding DNA: TGTGCCAGCAGCTCCAGGACTAGCGGGGTTAGGAATGAGCAGTTCTTC. The complete variable domain, with remaining parts taken from reference TRBV9 and TRBJ2-1, reads DSGVTQTPKHLITATGQRVTLRCSPRSGDLSVYWYQQSLDQGLQFLIQYYNGEERAKGNILERFSAQQFPDLHSELNLSSLELGDSALYFCASSSRTSGVRNEQFFGPGTRLTVL.

This clone was recorded a few times. V is TRBV20-1 and J is TRBJ1-2; TRBD1 agrees at 9 bases. This CDR3 is 14 amino acids long. Germline CDR1 DFQATT, CDR2 SNEGSKA (reference sequence). V dropped 5 bases and J dropped 4; count of bases not matched to a gene: 8. CDR3 in DNA: TGCAGTGCTCCCGGGACAGGGAACAGCTATGGCTACACCTTC. It is translated as CSAPGTGNSYGYTF.

The table lists this clone with a few counts. The V and J genes are TRBV6-1 and TRBJ1-5; 7 nucleotides agree with TRBD1. Germline CDR1 is MNHNS and CDR2 is SASEGT. The CDR3 is made up of 13 amino acids. V lost 4 bases, J lost 5 bases, and 2 bases stayed unmatched. The CDR3: CASSAQGDQPQHF. Here the CDR3 DNA reads TGTGCCAGCAGTGCGCAGGGGGATCAGCCCCAGCATTTT.

The gene calls are TRBV11-3 and TRBJ1-1; D gene unclear. V gave up 0 bases and J gave up 8 bases, with 13 bases separating them. Germline CDR1 SGHNT, CDR2 YENEEA. The CDR3 covers 14 residues. The CDR3, as DNA: TGTGCCAGCAGCTTAGATCGAATGGGAGGGGAAGCTTTCTTT. It codes for CASSLDRMGGEAFF.

This chain connects TRBV3-1 to TRBJ2-7; D may be TRBD2 (5 bases). Trimming took off 3 bases at V and 7 bases at J, with 10 bases between the two ends. This CDR3 spans 12 amino acids. Germline-derived CDR1 and CDR2 are LGHDT and YNNKEL (reference sequence). CDR3 in amino acids: CASSQTTGEQYF. The CDR3 region has the DNA TGTGCCAGCAGCCAGACTACCGGGGAGCAGTACTTC.

In regard to this clone: Without the conserved terminal phenylalanine or tryptophan, this CDR3 likely stems from a read error. The chain employs TRBV6-1 and TRBJ2-7; D perhaps matches TRBD2 (7 bases). The CDR3 consists of 16 residues. V shed 3 bases and J shed 2 bases, with 17 bases lying between them. From germline, CDR1 is MNHNS and CDR2 SASEGT. The CDR3 is CASSDPKGGAAYEQYL. As DNA, the CDR3 is TGTGCCAGCAGTGACCCCAAGGGGGGGGCCGCCTACGAGCAGTACCTC.

This clone was observed a handful of times. This chain links TRBV6-1 with TRBJ1-4, with D hard to call. V was clipped by 3 bases and J by 6 bases, with 14 bases between them. This CDR3 is built from 15 residues. Per germline, CDR1 MNHNS and CDR2 SASEGT. CDR3 DNA: TGTGCCAGCAGTGATGTATTGGGTCCGGATGAAAAACTGTTTTTT. Translation: CASSDVLGPDEKLFF.

J is TRBJ1-2 and V is TRBV6-1; 9 positions match TRBD1. Germline lookup yields CDR1 MNHNS and CDR2 SASEGT. There are 14 residues in the CDR3. Trimming at V came to 5 bases and at J to 7 bases, leaving 8 bases not matched to a gene. CDR3 nucleotides: TGTGCCAGCAGTTCCGACAGGGGGTCTGGTGGCTACACCTTC. Translating gives CASSSDRGSGGYTF.

V is TRBV4-2 and J is TRBJ2-6; D may be TRBD1 (7 bases). In germline, CDR1 is LGHNA, CDR2 YNFKEQ. The V end lost 4 bases, the J end lost 0 bases, and 22 bases lay between the germline ends. CDR3 length: 20 residues. The CDR3 loop reads CASSPGGGRTFLSGANVLTF. The CDR3 DNA reads as TGTGCCAGCAGCCCAGGAGGGGGCAGGACCTTTCTCTCTGGGGCCAACGTCCTGACTTTC.

On this clone itself: Compared with germline, one end of the junction differs, possibly owing to a read error. The chain links TRBV5-1 to TRBJ1-2, with 7 bases matching TRBD1. From germline, CDR1 is SGHRS and CDR2 YFSETQ. The CDR3 length is 15 residues. CDR3 nucleotide sequence: TGCGCCAGCGGCTTTAAAGGGGGCGCTAACTATGGCTACACCTTC. Residues: CASGFKGGANYGYTF.

This clone occurred a few times. The V gene is TRBV6-1, the J gene TRBJ1-2; D remains ambiguous. Germline CDR1 reads MNHNS; CDR2 reads SASEGT. The ends were cut back, 7 bases at V and 3 bases at J, with 18 bases in the middle. The length of the CDR3 is 15 residues. The CDR3 spells CASTWADSTDYGYTF. CDR3 nucleotides: TGTGCCAGCACATGGGCAGACTCCACCGACTATGGCTACACCTTC.

This clone turned up a few times. This chain uses TRBV19 with TRBJ2-2, with unresolved D. V dropped 8 bases and J dropped 1 base, with 8 bases sitting between them. Germline values: CDR1 LNHDA, CDR2 SQIVND (reference sequence). There are 13 residues in the CDR3. The CDR3 loop reads CASSWMNTGELFF. The CDR3 coding sequence is TGTGCCAGTTCTTGGATGAACACCGGGGAGCTGTTTTTT.

The J gene is TRBJ2-5, the V gene TRBV11-2; 7 bases fit TRBD2. This CDR3 spans 16 amino acids. CDR1 is SGHAT and CDR2 is FQNNGV in the germline V gene. The V and J ends lost 5 bases and 5 bases, in that order; junction bases with no gene match: 14. CDR3 amino acids: CASSPRRGLGGETQYF. CDR3 coding DNA: TGTGCCAGCAGCCCGCGTCGTGGTTTGGGGGGGGAGACCCAGTACTTC.

This clone is termed large. This chain links TRBV4-2 with TRBJ2-1; tentative D call: TRBD1 (6 bases). This CDR3 has 16 amino acids. Germline-derived CDR1 and CDR2 are LGHNA and YNFKEQ. V gave up 0 bases and J gave up 5 bases, with 14 bases separating them. The CDR3 spells CASSQELQGRNNEQFF. CDR3 in DNA: TGTGCCAGCAGCCAAGAGCTACAGGGAAGGAACAATGAGCAGTTCTTC.

The chain employs TRBV20-1 and TRBJ1-4; tentatively, D is TRBD1 (6 bases). The CDR3 sequence is 15 residues long. Between the trimmed V and J ends, which lost 0 bases and 3 bases, there was a span of 11 bases. CDR1 is DFQATT and CDR2 is SNEGSKA in the germline V gene (reference sequence). The CDR3 region has the DNA TGCAGTGCTAGAGATCCCAGGGGTTCTAATGAAAAACTGTTTTTT. Translating it yields CSARDPRGSNEKLFF.